Below are 30 T cell receptor beta chains sequenced from a single sample in a study of blood T cell repertoires in COVID-19. Data came from immunoSEQ multiplex PCR; TCRdb stores just in-frame clones and leaves some out. The sample has roughly 200,000 clones; just under 90% are singletons. The sequencing sample was made of PBMCs or T cells enriched from blood (not recorded which). The receptors derive from a young man who had recovered from COVID-19.

This clone was seen just once. The CDR3, as DNA: TGTGCCAGCAGACCTAGCGGGAGGTCGGTCAATGAGCAGTTCTTC. Encoded protein: CASRPSGRSVNEQFF. The rearrangement joins TRBV11-2 to TRBJ2-1; 11 bases align to TRBD2. V shed 6 bases, J shed 6 bases, and the junction held 7 bases outside the gene matches. This CDR3 has 15 residues. The germline V gene has CDR1 SGHAT and CDR2 FQNNGV.

This rearrangement joins TRBV5-4 to TRBJ1-4; D not certain. The germline V and J ends were trimmed by 5 bases and 8 bases, with 10 bases remaining between them. The germline CDR1 and CDR2 sequences are SGHNT and YYREEE (reference sequence). This CDR3 is 12 amino acids long. The CDR3 bases are TGTGCCAGCAGTCTTCTGGAGGAAAAACTGTTTTTT. Translating it yields CASSLLEEKLFF.

V and J are TRBV5-1 and TRBJ2-1; D might be TRBD2 (5 bases). The length of the CDR3 is 13 residues. The germline V gene encodes CDR1 SGHRS and CDR2 YFSETQ. V lost 7 bases, J lost 6 bases, and 14 bases lay in between. The CDR3 reads CASPRTRINEQFF. CDR3 DNA sequence: TGCGCCAGCCCACGAACTAGAATCAATGAGCAGTTCTTC.

The J gene is TRBJ2-3, the V gene TRBV11-2, with a possible D match to TRBD2 (6 bases). Germline V gene data show CDR1 as SGHAT and CDR2 as FQNNGV. Trimming took off 1 base at V and 0 bases at J, with 17 bases between the two ends. CDR3 length equals 18 residues. The CDR3 region is CASSLGGVNILSTDTQYF. CDR3 sequence (DNA): TGTGCCAGCAGCTTAGGGGGGGTCAACATCCTTAGCACAGATACGCAGTATTTT.

V gene TRBV2 combines with J gene TRBJ2-7; TRBD1 might be the D (6 bases). The V gene lost 3 bases and the J gene lost 2 bases, with 8 bases spanning the gap. The germline gives CDR1 SNHLY, CDR2 FYNNEI. The CDR3 loop spans 13 amino acids. The CDR3 region has the DNA TGTGCCAGCAGTGAGTACAGGGCCTACGAGCAGTACTTC. Protein sequence: CASSEYRAYEQYF.

The chain couples TRBV30 to TRBJ2-3, with 9 bases fitting TRBD2. The V and J ends lost 8 bases and 4 bases, in that order; junction bases with no gene match: 7. Germline V gives CDR1 GTSNPN, CDR2 SVGIG (reference sequence). The CDR3 covers 13 residues. For the CDR3, the DNA is TGTGCCGGCGATGCGGGGGGGCCAGATACGCAGTATTTT. This gives the protein CAGDAGGPDTQYF.

The chain is built from TRBV10-1 and TRBJ2-7; D gene uncertain. The length of the CDR3 is 13 residues. V lost 4 bases and J 2 bases, leaving 9 bases between the germline ends. The V gene's germline CDR1 is WNHNN and CDR2 SYGVQD (reference sequence). CDR3 DNA: TGCGCCAGCAGTGGTACAGTCACCTACGAGCAGTACTTC. This encodes CASSGTVTYEQYF.

This clone was detected only once. The chain is built from TRBV6-5 and TRBJ1-2; D gene unclear. Germline-derived CDR1 and CDR2 are MNHEY and SVGAGI. Trimming shortened V by 5 bases and J by 8 bases, and 21 bases separated the two germline ends. CDR3 length: 15 amino acids. This CDR3 is CASSLREARNEGYTF. CDR3 bases: TGTGCCAGCAGTCTGCGGGAAGCGAGGAATGAAGGCTACACCTTC.

V gene TRBV11-2 combines with J gene TRBJ2-7; perhaps TRBD2 as D (7 bases). Per the germline V gene, CDR1 is SGHAT and CDR2 is FQNNGV. V lost 3 bases, J lost 2 bases, and 11 bases lay in between. The CDR3 loop spans 14 amino acids. The CDR3 here is CASSLGAGAYEQYF. The CDR3, as DNA: TGTGCCAGCAGCTTGGGGGCGGGAGCCTACGAGCAGTACTTC.

A single count supports this clone. V and J are TRBV4-1 and TRBJ1-6, with 7 bases lining up with TRBD1. This CDR3 region has 19 residues. Germline CDR1 reads MGHRA; CDR2 reads YSYEKL. V was pared by 0 bases and J by 0 bases, with 8 bases of the junction left unmatched. Here the CDR3 reads CASSQESGTESSYNSPLHF. CDR3 bases: TGCGCCAGCAGCCAAGAATCCGGGACAGAAAGCTCCTATAATTCACCCCTCCACTTT.

This chain joins TRBV2 and TRBJ1-2; 7 bases align to TRBD1. Germline loops: CDR1 SNHLY, CDR2 FYNNEI. J lost 2 bases, V lost 1 base, and 7 bases had no gene match. The CDR3 has 16 residues. DNA of the CDR3: TGTGCCAGCAGTGAAGATTACAGGGGACCGAACTATGGCTACACCTTC. Its protein product is CASSEDYRGPNYGYTF.

The CDR3 loop reads CASSQDYWASGANVLTF. The CDR3 region has the DNA TGCGCCAGCAGCCAAGATTATTGGGCCTCTGGGGCCAACGTCCTGACTTTC. This rearrangement joins TRBV4-3 to TRBJ2-6; D uncertain. Germline V gives CDR1 LGHNA, CDR2 YSLEER. The CDR3 runs to 17 residues. V was clipped by 0 bases and J by 0 bases, with 9 bases between them.

The chain uses TRBV29-1 and TRBJ2-2, with 8 bases fitting TRBD2. This CDR3 has 12 amino acids. Germline V CDR1 and CDR2: SQVTM, ANQGSEA. After removal of 5 bases from V and 7 bases from J, the junction contained 3 bases not matched to a gene. Here the CDR3 DNA reads TGCAGCGTTCGGGAGGGTGTCGGGGAGCTGTTTTTT. Residues: CSVREGVGELFF.

V usage is TRBV29-1 and J usage is TRBJ1-1, with TRBD1 as a possible D gene (5 bases). The CDR3 is 14 amino acids. Trimming pared 4 bases from V and 5 bases from J, leaving 17 bases between. Germline CDR1 reads SQVTM; CDR2 reads ANQGSEA. The CDR3 nucleotides are TGCAGCGTTGTATTAGGGGCTCTCAGGACTGAAGCTTTCTTT. Amino acids: CSVVLGALRTEAFF.

This chain joins TRBV3-1 (or the pseudogene TRBV3-2) and TRBJ2-3; 8 nucleotides match TRBD1. Germline CDR1 is LGHDT and CDR2 is YNNKEL (reference sequence). The length of the CDR3 is 15 residues. Trimming removed 3 bases from V and 0 bases from J; junction bases left unmatched: 2. The CDR3 DNA reads TGTGCCAGCAGCCAGGGACAGGTAAGCACAGATACGCAGTATTTT. As protein: CASSQGQVSTDTQYF.

In this sample, this clone turned up once. This sequence joins TRBV1 and TRBJ2-1; the table's D call TRBD2 went unverified against the DNA. TRBV1 is deemed a pseudogene. The CDR3 is 19 residues long. The DNA of the CDR3 is TGCACCAGCAGCCAAGATCGTCCTAGCGAACTAAGCTCCTACAATGAGCAGTTCTTC. The encoded protein is CTSSQDRPSELSSYNEQFF.

This rearrangement joins TRBV9 to TRBJ1-3; 7 nucleotides agree with TRBD1. The CDR3 is 17 amino acids. The V segment lost 2 bases and the J segment 0 bases; nucleotides outside the gene matches: 8. The germline V gene encodes CDR1 SGDLS and CDR2 YYNGEE. In DNA, the CDR3 is TGTGCCAGCAGCGTGGCAGGGGGTTTTCCCTCTGGAAACACCATATATTTT. Translation: CASSVAGGFPSGNTIYF.

The rearrangement joins TRBV9 to TRBJ2-5, with TRBD1 as a possible D gene (5 bases). Trimming pared 4 bases from V and 1 base from J, leaving 11 bases between. The length of the CDR3 is 14 residues. Germline assignment: CDR1 SGDLS and CDR2 YYNGEE. CDR3 bases: TGTGCCAGCAGCAACTCAGACAGCCAAGAGACCCAGTACTTC. Its translation: CASSNSDSQETQYF.

A single count supports this clone. This chain links TRBV4-2 with TRBJ2-3; TRBD2 agrees at 10 bases. The CDR3 sequence is 15 residues long. With V trimmed by 0 bases and J by 4 bases, 1 base remained unmatched. Germline V lookup: CDR1 LGHNA, CDR2 YNFKEQ. This CDR3 reads CASSQEAGGPDTQYF. In DNA form, the CDR3 reads TGTGCCAGCAGCCAAGAAGCGGGGGGGCCAGATACGCAGTATTTT.

The chain combines TRBV6-5 with TRBJ2-3; D possibly corresponds to TRBD1 (6 bases). Trimming left V 10 bases short and J 1 base short, with 9 bases between. This CDR3 region has 12 residues. CDR1 and CDR2 from the germline V gene are MNHEY and SVGAGI. The CDR3 here is CATRQGTDTQYF. The CDR3 nucleotides are TGTGCCACCCGACAGGGCACAGATACGCAGTATTTT.

The gene calls are TRBV11-2 and TRBJ2-7; D not certain. The V gene lost 2 bases and the J gene lost 6 bases, with 5 bases spanning the gap. The CDR3 contains 11 residues. Germline CDR1 SGHAT, CDR2 FQNNGV. The CDR3 DNA sequence: TGTGCCAGCAGCTTAAACGGCGAGCAGTACTTC. Translating it yields CASSLNGEQYF.

V usage is TRBV28 and J usage is TRBJ2-1; 12 bases align to TRBD2. The V and J ends lost 1 base and 3 bases, in that order; junction bases with no gene match: 7. Germline CDR1 is MDHEN and CDR2 is SYDVKM. This CDR3 has 18 amino acids. Here the CDR3 DNA reads TGTGCCAGCAGTTTATTAGGGAAGACTAGCGGGAGCTACAATGAGCAGTTCTTC. As protein: CASSLLGKTSGSYNEQFF.

The rearrangement links TRBV5-4 to TRBJ2-7; D is perhaps TRBD2 (6 bases). The V gene's germline CDR1 is SGHNT and CDR2 YYREEE (reference sequence). The germline V and J ends were trimmed by 2 bases and 4 bases, with 16 bases remaining between them. The CDR3 contains 15 residues. CDR3 bases: TGTGCCAGCAGCTTTAGGAGGGACGCTACTTACGAGCAGTACTTC. The encoded protein is CASSFRRDATYEQYF. Full variable domain (rest looked up from reference TRBV5-4 and TRBJ2-7): ETGVTQSPTHLIKTRGQQVTLRCSSQSGHNTVSWYQQALGQGPQFIFQYYREEENGRGNFPPRFSGLQFPNYSSELNVNALELDDSALYLCASSFRRDATYEQYFGPGTRLTVT.

The rearrangement joins TRBV4-1 to TRBJ2-1; D unclear. This CDR3 is 13 amino acids long. CDR1 and CDR2 (germline): MGHRA, YSYEKL. With 0 bases removed from V and 9 bases from J, the gap between germline ends came to 9 bases. CDR3 loop: CASSQDWASEQFF. For the CDR3, the DNA is TGCGCCAGCAGCCAAGATTGGGCGTCTGAGCAGTTCTTC.

J is TRBJ2-7 and V is TRBV4-3; D ambiguous. Germline V CDR1 and CDR2: LGHNA, YSLEER. V dropped 0 bases and J dropped 4 bases, with 7 bases sitting between them. The CDR3 totals 13 residues. The CDR3 DNA reads as TGCGCCAGCAGCCAAGATCCCCGGTACGAGCAGTACTTC. Translated, it gives CASSQDPRYEQYF.

V gene TRBV9 combines with J gene TRBJ2-1, with D possibly TRBD1 on 5 matching bases. Trimming removed 0 bases from V and 5 bases from J, with 9 bases in between. CDR1 SGDLS and CDR2 YYNGEE come from the germline V gene. This CDR3 comprises 14 residues. The CDR3, as DNA: TGTGCCAGCAGCGTAGGACAGAACAACAATGAGCAGTTCTTC. This sequence encodes CASSVGQNNNEQFF.

The V gene is TRBV2, the J gene TRBJ1-4, with 9 bases aligning to TRBD1. The CDR3 has 13 amino acids. Per germline, CDR1 SNHLY and CDR2 FYNNEI. V lost 7 bases, J lost 7 bases, and 4 bases stayed unmatched. The CDR3, as DNA: TGTGCCAGCAAGGGACAGGGAGGTGAAAAACTGTTTTTT. Amino acid sequence: CASKGQGGEKLFF.

This clone came up many times. The CDR3 nucleotides are TGTGCCAGCAGTAGCCCGTTTGGACTAGCGGGCACAGATACGCAGTATTTT. This gives the protein CASSSPFGLAGTDTQYF. V gene TRBV28 combines with J gene TRBJ2-3; 10 bases agree with TRBD2. CDR3 size: 17 residues. Germline V lookup: CDR1 MDHEN, CDR2 SYDVKM. Trimming took 5 bases from V and 1 from J; bases not matched to a gene: 9.

The rearrangement links TRBV5-1 to TRBJ1-1; no reliable D call. CDR1 and CDR2 (germline): SGHRS, YFSETQ. CDR3 length: 17 residues. V shed 2 bases and J shed 0 bases, with 17 bases lying between them. The CDR3, as DNA: TGCGCCAGCAGCTTTGTCCCCCTCAGTGTCATGAACACTGAAGCTTTCTTT. This sequence encodes CASSFVPLSVMNTEAFF. The full variable domain, rest sourced from reference TRBV5-1 and TRBJ1-1, is KAGVTQTPRYLIKTRGQQVTLSCSPISGHRSVSWYQQTPGQGLQFLFEYFSETQRNKGNFPGRFSGRQFSNSRSEMNVSTLELGDSALYLCASSFVPLSVMNTEAFFGQGTRLTVV.

V is TRBV11-2 and J is TRBJ2-3, with TRBD1 matching 12 bases. After removal of 1 base from V and 6 bases from J, the junction contained 8 bases not matched to a gene. Germline CDR1 is SGHAT and CDR2 is FQNNGV. This CDR3 contains 17 residues. Here the CDR3 DNA reads TGTGCCAGCAGCTTAGCCCGGGGACAGGGGGCTTGGGATACGCAGTATTTT. This sequence encodes CASSLARGQGAWDTQYF.